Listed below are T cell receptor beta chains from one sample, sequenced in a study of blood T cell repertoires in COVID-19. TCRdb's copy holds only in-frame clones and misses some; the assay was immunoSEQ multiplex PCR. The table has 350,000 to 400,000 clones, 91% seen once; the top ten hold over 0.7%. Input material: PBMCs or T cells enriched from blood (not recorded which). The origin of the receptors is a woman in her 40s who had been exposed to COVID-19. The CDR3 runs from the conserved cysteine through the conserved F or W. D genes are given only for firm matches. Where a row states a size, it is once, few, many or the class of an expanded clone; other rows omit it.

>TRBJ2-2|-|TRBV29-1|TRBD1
TGCAGCGTTGCGGCAGGGGGAGTCGGGGAGCTGTTTTTT
CSVAAGGVGELFF
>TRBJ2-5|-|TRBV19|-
TGTGCCAGCCGGGTAAGGGGCGGAGAGACCCAGTACTTC
CASRVRGGETQYF
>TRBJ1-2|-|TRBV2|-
TGTGCCAGCAGTGGACGCCAGGGTTCTAACTATGGCTACACCTTC
CASSGRQGSNYGYTF
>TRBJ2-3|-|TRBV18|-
TGTGCCAGCTCACCCGAAGGGACTGGTGCTAGCACAGATACGCAGTATTTT
CASSPEGTGASTDTQYF
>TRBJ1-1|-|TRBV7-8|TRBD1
TGTGCCAGTAGGGACAGGGGTTTCACTGAAGCTTTCTTT
CASRDRGFTEAFF
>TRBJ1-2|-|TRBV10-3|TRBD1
TGTGCCATCAGTGGACCCGGGACAGGGGGTGGCTACACCTTC
CAISGPGTGGGYTF
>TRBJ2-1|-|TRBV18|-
TGTGCCAGCTCATCAAACAGGGAGGGTGAGCAGTTCTTC
CASSSNREGEQFF
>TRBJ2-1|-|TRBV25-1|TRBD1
TGTGCCAGCAGTGATGGACAGGGGAGGGGACAGTTCTTC
CASSDGQGRGQFF
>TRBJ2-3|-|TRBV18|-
TGTGCCAGCTCACCAGGTCAAGAGGTTACGCAGTATTTT
CASSPGQEVTQYF
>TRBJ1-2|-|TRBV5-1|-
TGCGCCAGCAGCTCAAACCCGGGTCGGGTATCCTCTGGCTACACCTTC
CASSSNPGRVSSGYTF
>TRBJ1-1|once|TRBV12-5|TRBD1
TGTGCTAGTGGTTCCCCCAAGACAGGGATCATGAACACTGAAGCTTTCTTT
CASGSPKTGIMNTEAFF
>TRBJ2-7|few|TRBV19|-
TGTGCCAGTAGTCAGTCTTCGAGGAGTGGAGGCGAGCAGTACTTC
CASSQSSRSGGEQYF
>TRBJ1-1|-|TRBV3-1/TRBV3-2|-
TGTGCCAGCAGTGAACTCGACACTGAAGCTTTCTTT
CASSELDTEAFF
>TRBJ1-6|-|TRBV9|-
TGTGCCAGCAGCGTAGGGCAGAGGACCTATAATTCACCCCTCCACTTT
CASSVGQRTYNSPLHF
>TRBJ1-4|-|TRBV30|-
TGTGCCTGGAAGCCGATGGGGGGGGATGAAAAACTGTTTTTT
CAWKPMGGDEKLFF
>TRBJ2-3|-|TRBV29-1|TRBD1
TGCAGCGTGCCCGACAGGGGGAGGGATACGCAGTATTTT
CSVPDRGRDTQYF
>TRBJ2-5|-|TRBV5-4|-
TGTGCCAGCAGCTTGGGGGGTCGACAGGTTAGCAAAGAGACCCAGTACTTC
CASSLGGRQVSKETQYF
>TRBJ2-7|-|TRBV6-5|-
TGTGCCAGCAAGGGCAGGACAGAGAGCTCCTACGAGCAGTACTTC
CASKGRTESSYEQYF
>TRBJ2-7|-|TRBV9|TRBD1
TGTGCCAGCAGCGTGGACAGGGGTTCCGAAAGGCAGTACTTC
CASSVDRGSERQYF
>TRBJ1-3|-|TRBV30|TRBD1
TGTGCCTGGAGTGCCGAAGACAGGGCTGGAAACACCATATATTTT
CAWSAEDRAGNTIYF
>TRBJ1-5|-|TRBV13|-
TGTGCCAGCAGCTTAGGACGAGGGAGCAATCAGCCCCAGCATTTT
CASSLGRGSNQPQHF
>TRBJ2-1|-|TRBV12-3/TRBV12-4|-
TGTGCCAGCAGTTTACACGGGGAGCAGTTCTTC
CASSLHGEQFF
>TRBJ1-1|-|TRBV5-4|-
TGTGCCAGCAGCGAGAGGGTGGGGAGAGTCACTGAAGCTTTCTTT
CASSERVGRVTEAFF
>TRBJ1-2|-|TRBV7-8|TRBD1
TGTGCCAGCAGCTCTACGGGACAGAACTATGGCTACACCTTC
CASSSTGQNYGYTF
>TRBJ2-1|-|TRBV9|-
TGTGCCAGCAGCGTTGGAGGACTTGCCTCCTACAATGAGCAGTTCTTC
CASSVGGLASYNEQFF
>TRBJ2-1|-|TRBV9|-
TGTGCCAGCAGCGTCGAACCGAGCCACTACAATGAGCAGTTCTTC
CASSVEPSHYNEQFF